Here is one T cell receptor beta chain with its context. The antigen is undetermined. The CDR3 runs to 13 residues. CDR1 is SGHVS and CDR2 is FQNEAQ in the germline V gene. The germline V and J ends were trimmed by 6 bases and 4 bases, with 10 bases remaining between them. The donors, healthy Caucasians from Russia, were aged 6 to 90. Researchers report isolating at least 6.5 million PBMCs per sample. The sample belongs to a study of blood T cells in healthy people across ages. Study-wide results and limits: Age showed a roughly linear inverse relationship with TCR beta diversity per million T cells.

Through a sample-barcoded 5' primer and a J-beta primer mix, a second PCR was run for 7 to 11 cycles. There were at least 2.5 million CDR3-containing paired-end reads obtained from each sample. TCRdb itself ran the 5' RACE reads through MiXCR, one entry per CDR3 protein. The table includes about 1.5 million distinct CDR3 sequences, approximately 43% detected once. V and J are TRBV7-8 and TRBJ2-1; D may be TRBD1 or TRBD2 (5 bases each). Source material: blood. The receptor comes from a woman aged 18-29 years in good health. CDR3 bases: TGTGCCAGCAGGGGCAGGGAGTACAATGAGCAGTTCTTC. It codes for CASRGREYNEQFF.